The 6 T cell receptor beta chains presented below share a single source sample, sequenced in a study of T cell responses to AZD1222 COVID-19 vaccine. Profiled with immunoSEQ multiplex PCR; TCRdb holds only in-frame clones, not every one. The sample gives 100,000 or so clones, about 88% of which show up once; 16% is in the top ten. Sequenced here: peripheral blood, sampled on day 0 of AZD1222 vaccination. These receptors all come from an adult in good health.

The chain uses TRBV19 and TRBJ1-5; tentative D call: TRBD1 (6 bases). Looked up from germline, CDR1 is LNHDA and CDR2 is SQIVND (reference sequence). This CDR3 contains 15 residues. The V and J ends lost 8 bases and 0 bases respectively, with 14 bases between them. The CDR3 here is CASVDSLYSNQPQHF. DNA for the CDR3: TGTGCCAGTGTGGACAGCCTCTATAGCAATCAGCCCCAGCATTTT. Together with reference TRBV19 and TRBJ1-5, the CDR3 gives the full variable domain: DGGITQSPKYLFRKEGQNVTLSCEQNLNHDAMYWYRQDPGQGLRLIYYSQIVNDFQKGDIAEGYSVSREKKESFPLTVTSAQKNPTAFYLCASVDSLYSNQPQHFGDGTRLSIL.

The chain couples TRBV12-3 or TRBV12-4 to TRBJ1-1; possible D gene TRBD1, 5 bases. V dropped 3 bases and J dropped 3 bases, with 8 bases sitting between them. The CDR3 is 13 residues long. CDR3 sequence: CASSFWGDTEAFF. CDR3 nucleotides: TGTGCCAGCAGTTTTTGGGGCGACACTGAAGCTTTCTTT.

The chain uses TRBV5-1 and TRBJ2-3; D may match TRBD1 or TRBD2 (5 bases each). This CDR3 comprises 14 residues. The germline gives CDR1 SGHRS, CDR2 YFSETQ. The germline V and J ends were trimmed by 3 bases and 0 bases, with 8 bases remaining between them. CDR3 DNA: TGCGCCAGCAGCTCCCGGGACAGCACAGATACGCAGTATTTT. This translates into CASSSRDSTDTQYF.

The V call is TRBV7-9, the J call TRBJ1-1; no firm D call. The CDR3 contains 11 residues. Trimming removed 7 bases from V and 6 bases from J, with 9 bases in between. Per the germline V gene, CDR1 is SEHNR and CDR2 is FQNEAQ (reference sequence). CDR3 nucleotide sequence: TGTGCCAGCACCGGAGCCCCTGAAGCTTTCTTT. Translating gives CASTGAPEAFF.

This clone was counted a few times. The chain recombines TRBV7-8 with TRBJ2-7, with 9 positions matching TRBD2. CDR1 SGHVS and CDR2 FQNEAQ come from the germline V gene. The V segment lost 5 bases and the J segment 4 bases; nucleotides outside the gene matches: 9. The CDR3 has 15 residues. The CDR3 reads CASSPRGAGGYEQYF. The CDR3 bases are TGTGCCAGCAGCCCCCGGGGAGCGGGAGGTTACGAGCAGTACTTC. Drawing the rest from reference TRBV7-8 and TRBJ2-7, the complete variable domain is GAGVSQSPRYKVAKRGQDVALRCDPISGHVSLFWYQQALGQGPEFLTYFQNEAQLDKSGLPSDRFFAERPEGSVSTLKIQRTQQEDSAVYLCASSPRGAGGYEQYFGPGTRLTVT.

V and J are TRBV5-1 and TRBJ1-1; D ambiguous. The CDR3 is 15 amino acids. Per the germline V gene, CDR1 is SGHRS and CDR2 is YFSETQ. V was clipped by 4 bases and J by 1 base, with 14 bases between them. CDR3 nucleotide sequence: TGCGCCAGCAGCCTTCGGGGAAGGACGAACACTGAAGCTTTCTTT. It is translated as CASSLRGRTNTEAFF.